Listed below are T cell receptor beta chains from one sample, sequenced in a study of T cells in Graves' hyperthyroidism and ophthalmopathy. TCRdb processed the multiplex PCR reads anew with MiXCR; each CDR3 protein has one entry. The sample holds 480,000 or so distinct CDR3 sequences, about 15% seen once. The sample comprised blood. These receptors all stem from a woman aged 18-29 years with Graves' hyperthyroidism. CDR3s include the opening cysteine and the closing phenylalanine or tryptophan. The D gene is left open where the match is weak. Some rows have no size entry. The others give once, few or many, or a class for an expanded clone.

cdr3_length	d_call	clone_size	v_call	j_call	cdr3_nt	cdr3_aa
15	TRBD1	many	TRBV10-3	TRBJ2-5	TGTGCCATCAGTGAGTCGACAGGGCTTTTAAAGACCCAGTACTTC	CAISESTGLLKTQYF
15	NA	many	TRBV10-2	TRBJ2-2	TGCGCCAGCAGTGAGCATTACAGGAGCACCGGGGAGCTGTTTTTT	CASSEHYRSTGELFF
15	NA	many	TRBV19	TRBJ2-1	TGTGCCAGTAGACTATCGGGACCTCCCATCAATGAGCAGTTCTTC	CASRLSGPPINEQFF
14	NA	few	TRBV19	TRBJ1-2	TGTGCCAGTAGGAAGAGGGACGGTAACTATGGCTACACCTTC	CASRKRDGNYGYTF
16	TRBD2	many	TRBV10-3	TRBJ2-3	TGTGCCATCAGTGACAGACTAGCGGGAGCCACAGATACGCAGTATTTT	CAISDRLAGATDTQYF
14	NA	many	TRBV12-3/TRBV12-4	TRBJ1-1	TGTGCCAGCAGTTTAGGCTCGGGGCAAACTGAAGCTTTCTTT	CASSLGSGQTEAFF
15	NA	many	TRBV20-1	TRBJ1-5	TGCAGTGCTAGAGTGGGCCAGATTAGCAATCAGCCCCAGCATTTT	CSARVGQISNQPQHF
13	NA	few	TRBV10-1	TRBJ2-7	TGCGCCAGCAGTGACACAGCGCTGAACGAGCAGTACTTC	CASSDTALNEQYF
16	TRBD2	NA	TRBV4-1	TRBJ2-4	TGCGCCAGCAGCAATGAGGGAAGCGGGAGATGGAACATTCAGTACTTC	CASSNEGSGRWNIQYF
16	TRBD2	many	TRBV6-5	TRBJ2-7	TGTGCCAGCAGTGCCTCGCTAGCGGGATCTTCCTACGAGCAGTACTTC	CASSASLAGSSYEQYF
13	NA	many	TRBV16	TRBJ1-2	TGTGCCAGCAGCCAATCGGACCCGGTGGGCTACACCTTC	CASSQSDPVGYTF
12	NA	NA	TRBV29-1	TRBJ1-1	TGCAGCGTTGTACGGATGAACACTGAAGCTTTCTTT	CSVVRMNTEAFF
15	NA	NA	TRBV2	TRBJ1-6	TGTGCCAGCAGGGGAGGGAGCTCCTATAATTCACCCCTCCACTTT	CASRGGSSYNSPLHF
16	TRBD2	many	TRBV3-1	TRBJ2-1	TGTGCCAGCAGCCAAGAGGGGGGACTAGGGTACAATGAGCAGTTCTTC	CASSQEGGLGYNEQFF
19	NA	many	TRBV5-5	TRBJ2-3	TGTGCCAGCAGCCTCGGACTGACTCGACCGGTAGCTAGCACAGATACGCAGTATTTT	CASSLGLTRPVASTDTQYF
17	TRBD2	many	TRBV6-1	TRBJ2-1	TGTGCCAGCAGTGCTCGCCCTATAGCGGGAGGGCCGGGGGAGCAGTTCTTC	CASSARPIAGGPGEQFF
14	NA	many	TRBV2	TRBJ2-4	TGTGCCAGCAGTCTACAGGGGGGGAAAAACATTCAGTACTTC	CASSLQGGKNIQYF
15	NA	many	TRBV3-1	TRBJ1-5	TGTGCCAGCAGCCAAAATCCGGGAAGCAATCAGCCCCAGCATTTT	CASSQNPGSNQPQHF
13	NA	many	TRBV30	TRBJ1-1	TGTGCCTGGAGTCCAGGCCTGAACACTGAAGCTTTCTTT	CAWSPGLNTEAFF
16	NA	few	TRBV29-1	TRBJ2-6	TGCAGCGTTTTTGGGATATCCCCCTCTGGGGCCAACGTCCTGACTTTC	CSVFGISPSGANVLTF
13	NA	many	TRBV7-3	TRBJ1-1	TGTGCCAGCAGCTTGGGGGCGGCTGGTGAAGCTTTCTTT	CASSLGAAGEAFF
14	TRBD1	NA	TRBV28	TRBJ1-3	TGTGCCAGCAGCACACAGGGGTCAAGAAACACCATATGTTTT	CASSTQGSRNTICF
15	NA	many	TRBV6-1	TRBJ1-1	TGTGCCAGCGGCCGGGCACAGGCCTTAAACACTGAAGCTTTCTTT	CASGRAQALNTEAFF
17	TRBD2	many	TRBV6-6	TRBJ2-1	TGTGCCAGCAGTTACTCTGGGACGGGAGGGGTCTACAATGAGCAGTTCTTC	CASSYSGTGGVYNEQFF
16	TRBD2	few	TRBV14	TRBJ2-3	TGTGCCAGCAGTCCCTTTAGCGGGAGCTACACAGATACGCAGTATTTT	CASSPFSGSYTDTQYF
14	NA	few	TRBV5-1	TRBJ1-4	TGCGCCAGCAGATCCGGGACACATAATGAAAAACTGTTTTTT	CASRSGTHNEKLFF
13	NA	many	TRBV11-2	TRBJ2-3	TGTGCCAGCAGCTTTTTTCGCACAGATACGCAGTATTTT	CASSFFRTDTQYF
17	NA	many	TRBV2	TRBJ1-1	TGTGCCAGCAGTGTTTTTAGCGGCAGGGGAATGAACACTGAAGCTTTCTTT	CASSVFSGRGMNTEAFF
14	NA	few	TRBV19	TRBJ1-2	TGTGCCAGTAGTATCCCCGGAGCTAGCTATGGCTACACCTTC	CASSIPGASYGYTF
14	TRBD2	NA	TRBV20-1	TRBJ2-1	TGCAGTGCTAGACTCCCTAGCGGGTACAATGAGCAGTTCTTC	CSARLPSGYNEQFF
19	TRBD2	many	TRBV3-1	TRBJ2-7	TGTGCCAGCAGCCCCTACCACCCCATGGTAGCGGGAGTTTCCTACGAGCAGTACTTC	CASSPYHPMVAGVSYEQYF
17	NA	few	TRBV19	TRBJ2-1	TGTGCCAGTAGTCTCAGTCTAGCGCAAAGCTCCTACGATGAGCAGTTCTTC	CASSLSLAQSSYDEQFF
15	NA	many	TRBV7-7	TRBJ2-5	TGTGCTAGCAGCCCACAGACAGGACTGCAAGAGACCCAGTACTTC	CASSPQTGLQETQYF
15	TRBD2	many	TRBV24-1	TRBJ2-5	TGTGCCACCAGTGGGTCAGCGGGGTTCCAAGAGACCCAGTACTTC	CATSGSAGFQETQYF
13	NA	NA	TRBV5-8	TRBJ1-1	TGTGCCAGCAGCCCCTTAGGGAGCCCTGAAGCTTTCTTT	CASSPLGSPEAFF
14	NA	few	TRBV20-1	TRBJ2-2	TGCAGTGCTAGAAATAATCGGGATACCGGGGAGCTGTTTTTT	CSARNNRDTGELFF
15	NA	many	TRBV7-9	TRBJ1-2	TGTGCCAGCAGCTTAGCTGGCAGGGTAGGCTATGGCTACACCTTC	CASSLAGRVGYGYTF
16	TRBD2	few	TRBV6-2/TRBV6-3	TRBJ2-1	TGTGCCAGCAGTTCCCGGGTAGCGGGAGGTATCACTGAGCAGTTCTTC	CASSSRVAGGITEQFF
13	TRBD2	many	TRBV2	TRBJ2-2	TGTGCCAGCAGTGAACGGCGGGGGGACGACCTGTTTTTT	CASSERRGDDLFF
15	NA	many	TRBV6-1	TRBJ1-2	TGTGCCAGCAGTGAGGACCTCAGCGGGAACTATGGCTACACCTTC	CASSEDLSGNYGYTF
13	NA	NA	TRBV19	TRBJ1-2	TGTGCCAGTACTCCTTGGCGGGACTATGGCTACACCTTC	CASTPWRDYGYTF